Sequencing of this T cell receptor beta chain was carried out in a study of blood T cell repertoires in COVID-19. This clone was detected once. Assay used: immunoSEQ multiplex PCR; TCRdb lists only in-frame clones, some missing. The repertoire consists of roughly 150,000 clones, with approximately 86% occurring once and the leading ten covering 15% to 20%. The CDR3 runs 14 residues. CDR1 is LGHDT and CDR2 is YNNKEL in the germline V gene (reference sequence). V dropped 0 bases and J dropped 6 bases, with 11 bases sitting between them. This TCR was sampled from a man between 60 and 75 years old who had recovered from COVID-19. The V gene is TRBV3-1 (or the pseudogene TRBV3-2), the J gene TRBJ1-1; D is perhaps TRBD1 (5 bases). The sequenced sample was PBMCs or T cells enriched from blood (not recorded which). The CDR3 bases are TGTGCCAGCAGCCAAGAAAGACAGCGCCCTGAAGCTTTCTTT. Translated, it gives CASSQERQRPEAFF.